Shown below are 17 T cell receptor beta chains from a single sample sequenced in a study of blood T cell repertoires in COVID-19. Assay: immunoSEQ multiplex PCR; the TCRdb copy retains only in-frame clones and omits some. The sample includes roughly 70,000 clones, around 80% of them seen just once. Sequencing input: peripheral blood. The receptor set was obtained from a woman older than 75 with active or convalescent COVID-19.

The V and J genes are TRBV7-3 and TRBJ2-5; a possible D gene is TRBD1 (6 bases). Trimming pared 4 bases from V and 1 base from J, leaving 16 bases between. There are 16 residues in the CDR3. CDR1 is SGHTA, CDR2 FQGTGA, per germline. As DNA, the CDR3 is TGTGCCAGCAGCTCAAGAACCGGGACACCCCAAGAGACCCAGTACTTC. Residues: CASSSRTGTPQETQYF.

This sequence joins TRBV4-1 and TRBJ2-1, with 13 bases lining up with TRBD2. Germline CDR1 is MGHRA and CDR2 is YSYEKL. V shed 4 bases and J 8 bases; nucleotides not matched to a gene: 8. The CDR3 extends over 16 amino acids. The CDR3 DNA sequence: TGCGCCAGCAGCCGCCGACTAGCGGGGGGTCGGGATGAGCAGTTCTTC. This gives the protein CASSRRLAGGRDEQFF.

This chain links TRBV2 with TRBJ1-1; D is uncertain. From germline, CDR1 is SNHLY and CDR2 FYNNEI. CDR3 size: 11 residues. V dropped 7 bases and J dropped 5 bases, with 8 bases sitting between them. The CDR3 DNA sequence: TGTGCCAGCATTAGAGAAACTGAAGCTTTCTTT. It encodes CASIRETEAFF.

The DNA of the CDR3 is TGTGCCAGCTCATCGAGAAGCCGTGCAACTAATGAAAAACTGTTTTTT. It encodes CASSSRSRATNEKLFF. The chain uses TRBV18 and TRBJ1-4, with D unclear. Trimming cost V 5 bases and J 0 bases, with 13 bases left between them. Germline CDR1 KGHSH, CDR2 LQKENI. This CDR3 contains 16 residues.

The genes are TRBV28 and TRBJ1-4; TRBD1 might be the D (6 bases). This CDR3 has 17 amino acids. Germline values: CDR1 MDHEN, CDR2 SYDVKM. V lost 3 bases and J 3 bases, leaving 17 bases between the germline ends. As DNA, the CDR3 is TGTGCCAGCAGTTTGGGGTGGCAGGGGTTGGCTAATGAAAAACTGTTTTTT. Amino acids: CASSLGWQGLANEKLFF.

This chain connects TRBV7-9 to TRBJ1-4, with D uncertain. V shed 5 bases and J shed 2 bases, with 18 bases lying between them. Germline lookup yields CDR1 SEHNR and CDR2 FQNEAQ (reference sequence). The CDR3 spans 17 residues. As DNA, the CDR3 is TGTGCCAGCAGCACCGGGATTTCGGCCCTCACTAATGAAAAACTGTTTTTT. Translation gives CASSTGISALTNEKLFF.

The CDR3 DNA sequence: TGTGCCAGCTCCCCCCGCGGTAGCGGGATAGTAGATACGCAGTATTTT. Translation: CASSPRGSGIVDTQYF. The V and J genes are TRBV18 and TRBJ2-3; the match to TRBD2 covers 8 bases. This CDR3 comprises 16 residues. Germline V gene sequence: CDR1 KGHSH, CDR2 LQKENI. With V trimmed by 6 bases and J by 5 bases, 13 bases remained unmatched.

This CDR3 is CASSYQGNSGNTIYF. The CDR3 DNA reads TGCGCCAGCAGCTATCAGGGAAACTCTGGAAACACCATATATTTT. J is TRBJ1-3 and V is TRBV5-1; the D gene is possibly TRBD1 (5 bases). The CDR3 consists of 15 residues. The V end was cut by 3 bases, the J end by 0 bases, with 10 bases between. The germline V gene has CDR1 SGHRS and CDR2 YFSETQ. Full variable domain (outside the CDR3, taken from reference TRBV5-1 and TRBJ1-3): KAGVTQTPRYLIKTRGQQVTLSCSPISGHRSVSWYQQTPGQGLQFLFEYFSETQRNKGNFPGRFSGRQFSNSRSEMNVSTLELGDSALYLCASSYQGNSGNTIYFGEGSWLTVV.

This clone was observed once. The CDR3 region is CASSALTGHLTYNEQFF. The CDR3 DNA sequence: TGTGCCAGTAGTGCTCTTACCGGACACCTTACCTACAATGAGCAGTTCTTC. The chain combines TRBV19 with TRBJ2-1, with D maybe TRBD1 (5 bases). The V end was cut by 5 bases, the J end by 2 bases, with 19 bases between. This CDR3 spans 17 amino acids. The germline V gene encodes CDR1 LNHDA and CDR2 SQIVND (reference sequence).

This clone was counted a single time. The J gene is TRBJ2-6, the V gene TRBV10-2; TRBD2 is a possible D gene (6 bases). The germline gives CDR1 WSHSY, CDR2 SAAADI. The CDR3 is 17 residues long. V was shortened by 8 bases and J by 2 bases, with 19 bases between the two germline ends. CDR3 region: CASSPPRAGTGANVLTF. The CDR3 nucleotides read TGCGCCAGCTCTCCCCCGCGCGCGGGGACTGGGGCCAACGTCCTGACTTTC.

This clone showed up just once. V usage is TRBV10-1 and J usage is TRBJ1-6, with a possible D match to TRBD1 (5 bases). V was cut by 0 bases and J by 6 bases, with 33 bases left in between. In germline, CDR1 is WNHNN, CDR2 SYGVQD (reference sequence). The CDR3 length is 23 residues. The chain's CDR3 is CASSESDGVWGSFKGVGNSPLHF. The CDR3 bases are TGCGCCAGCAGTGAGTCGGACGGCGTTTGGGGCAGTTTTAAAGGCGTCGGTAATTCACCCCTCCACTTT.

The chain employs TRBV2 and TRBJ1-5; D possibly corresponds to TRBD1 (6 bases). Germline V gene lookup returns CDR1 SNHLY and CDR2 FYNNEI. CDR3 length: 12 residues. Trimming took off 6 bases at V and 4 bases at J, with 7 bases between the two ends. CDR3 loop: CASSQGNQPQHF. The CDR3 DNA follows: TGTGCCAGCAGCCAGGGGAATCAGCCCCAGCATTTT.

The chain links TRBV27 to TRBJ2-2; 8 bases fit TRBD1. V lost 6 bases, J lost 4 bases, and 7 bases stayed unmatched. Germline CDR1 MNHEY, CDR2 SMNVEV (reference sequence). The CDR3 runs 15 residues. CDR3 coding DNA: TGTGCCAGCAGCAAGGACAGGGCAAGCACCGGGGAGCTGTTTTTT. It yields the protein CASSKDRASTGELFF.

The rearrangement joins TRBV7-3 to TRBJ2-3; no reliable D call. CDR3 length equals 12 residues. V gave up 0 bases and J gave up 6 bases, with 4 bases separating them. Looked up from germline, CDR1 is SGHTA and CDR2 is FQGTGA. CDR3 in DNA: TGTGCCAGCAGCTTAACTAGTGATACGCAGTATTTT. Translated: CASSLTSDTQYF.

This chain connects TRBV3-1 (or the pseudogene TRBV3-2) to TRBJ2-7; weak D call: TRBD2 (6 bases). The CDR3 contains 15 residues. Trimming shortened V by 1 base and J by 2 bases, and 12 bases separated the two germline ends. Per the germline V gene, CDR1 is LGHDT and CDR2 is YNNKEL (reference sequence). CDR3 coding DNA: TGTGCCAGCAGCCAAGGGCTGCGCGGGACCTACGAGCAGTACTTC. It translates to CASSQGLRGTYEQYF.

CDR3 loop: CASSLAETGASDGYTF. CDR3 sequence (DNA): TGCGCCAGCAGCTTGGCCGAGACAGGGGCTTCCGATGGCTACACCTTC. The chain uses TRBV5-1 and TRBJ1-2; 8 bases are a match to TRBD1. CDR3 length: 16 residues. Looked up from germline, CDR1 is SGHRS and CDR2 is YFSETQ. V gave up 0 bases and J gave up 6 bases; unmatched junction bases: 10.

This chain connects TRBV12-3 or TRBV12-4 to TRBJ1-2; D unclear. The CDR3 sequence is 11 residues long. V was shortened by 6 bases and J by 8 bases, with 10 bases between the two germline ends. This CDR3 is CASSFRGGYTF. In DNA, the CDR3 is TGTGCCAGCAGCTTCCGAGGGGGCTACACCTTC.